These 9 T cell receptor beta chains came from one sample sequenced in a study of CD8+ T cells in alopecia areata. RNA extraction and reverse transcription yielded cDNA as sequencing template. The protocol was immunoSEQ multiplex PCR, while the TCRdb copy is restricted to in-frame clones and leaves out a portion. The sample holds 160,000 or so clones, 40% to 65% seen once. The sequences come from CD8+ T cells sorted from blood, collected at week 0. These receptors were taken from a human donor with alopecia areata.

This clone was seen a handful of times. This chain connects TRBV29-1 to TRBJ2-7; 14 bases line up with TRBD2. The trim removed 0 bases at V and 2 bases at J, leaving 0 bases unmatched. Looked up from germline, CDR1 is SQVTM and CDR2 is ANQGSEA. The CDR3 is 15 residues long. For the CDR3, the DNA is TGCAGCGTTGAAGAGACTAGCGGGGGGGCCTACGAGCAGTACTTC. The encoded protein is CSVEETSGGAYEQYF.

The chain uses TRBV15 and TRBJ2-7; D gene uncertain. This CDR3 contains 14 residues. V shed 0 bases and J shed 6 bases, with 12 bases lying between them. Germline CDR1 reads LNHNV; CDR2 reads YYDKDF (reference sequence). CDR3 loop: CATSRDKSLREQYF. For the CDR3, the DNA is TGTGCCACCAGCAGAGATAAGTCCCTACGCGAGCAGTACTTC.

This chain joins TRBV7-8 and TRBJ2-5; the D call may be TRBD1 or TRBD2 (6 bases each). CDR3 length: 15 residues. Germline CDR1 SGHVS, CDR2 FQNEAQ. Trimming left V 4 bases short and J 0 bases short, with 12 bases between. Here the CDR3 DNA reads TGTGCCAGCAGCTCGGTGGAGGGGGACCAAGAGACCCAGTACTTC. Its protein is CASSSVEGDQETQYF. The whole variable domain, filled in from reference TRBV7-8 and TRBJ2-5, reads GAGVSQSPRYKVAKRGQDVALRCDPISGHVSLFWYQQALGQGPEFLTYFQNEAQLDKSGLPSDRFFAERPEGSVSTLKIQRTQQEDSAVYLCASSSVEGDQETQYFGPGTRLLVL.

This clone was recorded a few times. The gene calls are TRBV10-3 and TRBJ2-2, with D tentatively TRBD2 (6 bases). Germline V gene lookup returns CDR1 ENHRY and CDR2 SYGVKD. V was cut by 8 bases and J by 3 bases, with 13 bases left in between. This CDR3 contains 14 residues. Here the CDR3 DNA reads TGTGCCATCGGGGCGGAGGGATACACCGGGGAGCTGTTTTTT. It is translated as CAIGAEGYTGELFF.

V usage is TRBV7-2 and J usage is TRBJ2-5, with a weak D call TRBD1 (6 bases). Germline CDR1 reads SGHTA; CDR2 reads FQGNSA. The V gene lost 4 bases and the J gene lost 4 bases, with 13 bases spanning the gap. The CDR3 covers 14 residues. In DNA form, the CDR3 reads TGTGCCAGCAGCTGGGGGCCTGGGGGAGAGACCCAGTACTTC. It specifies CASSWGPGGETQYF.

The sample holds a few counts of this clone. V usage is TRBV7-2 and J usage is TRBJ2-7, with 7 bases aligning to TRBD1. The CDR3 runs to 14 residues. The germline gives CDR1 SGHTA, CDR2 FQGNSA. The J segment lost 0 bases and the V segment lost 4 bases, leaving 3 bases of the junction unmatched. CDR3 in amino acids: CASSSQGNSYEQYF. The DNA for the CDR3 is TGTGCCAGCAGCTCACAGGGGAACTCCTACGAGCAGTACTTC.

This clone appeared a single time. This chain uses TRBV27 with TRBJ2-7; TRBD1 matches at 8 bases. Germline V lookup: CDR1 MNHEY, CDR2 SMNVEV (reference sequence). The CDR3 is 15 amino acids. The V gene end was trimmed by 5 bases and the J gene end by 2 bases; junction bases not matched to a gene: 8. CDR3 in DNA: TGTGCCAGCAGTGGTCGACAGGGGACACCCTACGAGCAGTACTTC. Its translation is CASSGRQGTPYEQYF.

The chain joins TRBV4-3 to TRBJ2-7, with D hard to call. Germline CDR1 and CDR2: LGHNA and YSLEER. Trimming took 1 base from V and 4 from J, leaving 8 bases between them. The CDR3 length is 13 residues. CDR3 in amino acids: CASSQGILYEQYF. The CDR3 DNA is TGCGCCAGCAGCCAAGGGATTTTGTACGAGCAGTACTTC.

The chain combines TRBV7-9 with TRBJ1-5; 7 positions agree with TRBD1. This CDR3 comprises 13 residues. After removal of 8 bases from V and 5 bases from J, the junction contained 6 bases not matched to a gene. Germline V gene data show CDR1 as SEHNR and CDR2 as FQNEAQ (reference sequence). CDR3 coding DNA: TGTGCCAGCGCAGCAGGGGGGGATCAGCCCCAGCATTTT. Protein product: CASAAGGDQPQHF. The whole variable domain, filled in from reference TRBV7-9 and TRBJ1-5, reads DTGVSQNPRHKITKRGQNVTFRCDPISEHNRLYWYRQTLGQGPEFLTYFQNEAQLEKSRLLSDRFSAERPKGSFSTLEIQRTEQGDSAMYLCASAAGGDQPQHFGDGTRLSIL.